This T cell receptor (beta chain) is drawn from a study of cytomegalovirus exposure and HLA in healthy donors. Study-wide context: HLA-typed donors were the source of about 85 million unique TCRs held in an early data release.

CDR1 and CDR2 from the germline V gene are MRHNA and SNTAGT. The trim removed 5 bases at V and 6 bases at J, leaving 5 bases unmatched. The CDR3 is 14 amino acids. Researchers ran the PCR with 60 Vbeta and 13 Jbeta primers. This table comes from immunoSEQ multiplex PCR, and its TCRdb copy is limited to in-frame clones, with some not included. In the table there are 130,000 or so clones, roughly 80% of which are singletons. A remark on this clone: Its target is unknown.

Whole-study results and caveats: TCR beta sequences reportedly predicted the HLA-A and HLA-B alleles of most subjects accurately. Analysis was carried out at a later point, and it linked a missense DCLRE1C variant to TCR beta V- and J-gene trimming.

The rearrangement links TRBV6-4 to TRBJ2-1; 9 bases are a match to TRBD2. Sequencing input: PBMCs. This receptor was taken from a woman between 35 and 50 years old in good health and CMV-seronegative. The CDR3 nucleotides read TGTGCCAGCAGTCCGCTAGCGGGACTCAATGAGCAGTTCTTC. It specifies CASSPLAGLNEQFF.